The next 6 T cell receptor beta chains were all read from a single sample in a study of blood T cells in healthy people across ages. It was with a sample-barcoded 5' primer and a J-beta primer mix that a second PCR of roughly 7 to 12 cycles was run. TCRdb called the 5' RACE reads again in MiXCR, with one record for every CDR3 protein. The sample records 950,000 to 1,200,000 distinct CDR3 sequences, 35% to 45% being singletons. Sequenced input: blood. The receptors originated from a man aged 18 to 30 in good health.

The CDR3 region is CAISETTNEQYF. The CDR3 DNA follows: TGTGCCATCAGTGAGACCACGAACGAGCAGTACTTC. The chain links TRBV10-3 to TRBJ2-7; D gene uncertain. The CDR3 is 12 amino acids. From germline, CDR1 is ENHRY and CDR2 SYGVKD. Deletions cut 2 bases from V and 5 bases from J, with 7 bases between.

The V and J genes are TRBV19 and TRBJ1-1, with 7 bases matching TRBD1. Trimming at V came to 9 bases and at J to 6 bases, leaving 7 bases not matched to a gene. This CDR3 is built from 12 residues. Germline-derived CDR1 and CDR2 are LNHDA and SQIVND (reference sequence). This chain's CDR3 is CARYRGAAEAFF. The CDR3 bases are TGTGCCAGGTACAGGGGAGCAGCTGAAGCTTTCTTT. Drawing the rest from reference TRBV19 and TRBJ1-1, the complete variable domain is DGGITQSPKYLFRKEGQNVTLSCEQNLNHDAMYWYRQDPGQGLRLIYYSQIVNDFQKGDIAEGYSVSREKKESFPLTVTSAQKNPTAFYLCARYRGAAEAFFGQGTRLTVV.

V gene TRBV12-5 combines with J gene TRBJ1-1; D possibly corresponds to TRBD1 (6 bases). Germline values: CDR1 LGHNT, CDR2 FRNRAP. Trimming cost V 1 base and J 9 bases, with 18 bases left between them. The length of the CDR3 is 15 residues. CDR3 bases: TGTGCTAGTGGTTTGGCCGACGAGAGGGGGACGAAAGCTTTCTTT. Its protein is CASGLADERGTKAFF.

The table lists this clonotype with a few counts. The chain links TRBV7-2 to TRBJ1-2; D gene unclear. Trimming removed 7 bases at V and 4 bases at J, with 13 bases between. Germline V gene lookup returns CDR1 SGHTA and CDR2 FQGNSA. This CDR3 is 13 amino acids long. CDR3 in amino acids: CASTYWDSYGYTF. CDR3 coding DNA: TGTGCCAGCACCTACTGGGATTCCTATGGCTACACCTTC.

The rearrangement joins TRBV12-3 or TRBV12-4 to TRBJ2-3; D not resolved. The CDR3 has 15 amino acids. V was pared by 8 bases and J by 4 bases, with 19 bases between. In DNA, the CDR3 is TGTGCCAGCGGGTGGGTGGTTGGGTACGCAGATACGCAGTATTTT. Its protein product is CASGWVVGYADTQYF.

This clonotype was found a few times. The CDR3 DNA reads as TGTGCCAGCATGGCCCCGGGGGGCGGAAAACTGTTTTTT. Translated: CASMAPGGGKLFF. The V gene is TRBV12-3 or TRBV12-4, the J gene TRBJ1-4; weak D call: TRBD1 (6 bases). V was trimmed by 7 bases and J by 10 bases, leaving 16 bases between them. The CDR3 extends over 13 amino acids.